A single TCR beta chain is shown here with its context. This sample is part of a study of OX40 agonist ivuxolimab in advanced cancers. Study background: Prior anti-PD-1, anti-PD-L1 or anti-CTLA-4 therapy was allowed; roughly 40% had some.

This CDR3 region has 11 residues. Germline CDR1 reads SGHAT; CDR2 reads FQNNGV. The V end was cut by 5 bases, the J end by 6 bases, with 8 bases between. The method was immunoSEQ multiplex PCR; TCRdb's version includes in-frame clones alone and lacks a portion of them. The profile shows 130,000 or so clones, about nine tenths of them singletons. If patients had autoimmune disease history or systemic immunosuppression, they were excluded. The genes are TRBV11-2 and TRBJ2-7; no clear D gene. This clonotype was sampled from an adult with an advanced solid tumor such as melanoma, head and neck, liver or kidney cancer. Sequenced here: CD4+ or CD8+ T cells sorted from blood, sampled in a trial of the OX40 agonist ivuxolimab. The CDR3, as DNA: TGTGCCAGCAGCCCTCATCCCGAGCAGTACTTC. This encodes CASSPHPEQYF. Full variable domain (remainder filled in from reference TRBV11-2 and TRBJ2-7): EAGVAQSPRYKIIEKRQSVAFWCNPISGHATLYWYQQILGQGPKLLIQFQNNGVVDDSQLPKDRFSAERLKGVDSTLKIQPAKLEDSAVYLCASSPHPEQYFGPGTRLTVT.